This TCR beta chain is from a study of cytomegalovirus exposure and HLA in healthy donors. Study background: The Caucasian-associated ancestry cluster contained 81% of the approximately 400 genotyped donors.

Looked up from germline, CDR1 is SGHDN and CDR2 is FVKESK. V lost 3 bases to trimming and J lost 0 bases; unmatched junction nucleotides: 2. The CDR3 extends over 15 amino acids. On this clone itself: Its target is unknown.

Notes on the study in general: In a later analysis, the majority of CMV-associated beta chains seemingly showed HLA restriction. An analysis done earlier found most TCR beta V segments productive about 87% or about 30% of the time. The listing of 150 to 200 TCR beta chains classed them as cytomegalovirus-associated.

Both 60 Vbeta primers and 13 Jbeta primers went into the PCR. Using immunoSEQ multiplex PCR, the repertoire was profiled, and TCRdb retains in-frame clones only, with some absent. The sample has 100,000 to 120,000 clones; less than 85% are singletons. The TCR originated in a man aged 25-45 years in good health and CMV-seropositive. This chain connects TRBV14 to TRBJ2-7; the match to TRBD2 covers 10 bases. The sequencing sample was made of PBMCs. CDR3 protein: CASSQIAGGSYEQYF. In nucleotides, the CDR3 is TGTGCCAGCAGCCAGATAGCGGGGGGCTCCTACGAGCAGTACTTC.